Listed below are T cell receptor beta chains from one sample, sequenced in a study of blood T cell repertoires in COVID-19. Sequencing used immunoSEQ multiplex PCR; TCRdb keeps in-frame clones, though not all of them. This sample yields a few hundred thousand clones, of which approximately 89% are seen a single time; about 4.6% belongs to the top ten. Source material: peripheral blood. The receptors come from a woman in her thirties or forties who had recovered from COVID-19. The CDR3 runs from the conserved cysteine through the conserved F or W. D genes are given only for firm matches.

d_call: .; v_call: TRBV30; j_call: TRBJ1-4; cdr3_nt: TGTGCCTGGAGCGTCAGGACAAATGAAAAACTGTTTTTT; cdr3_aa: CAWSVRTNEKLFF
d_call: TRBD2; v_call: TRBV3-1/TRBV3-2; j_call: TRBJ2-3; cdr3_nt: TGTGCCAGCAGCCAAGAGGGACTAGCGGGGGCGATCACAGATACGCAGTATTTT; cdr3_aa: CASSQEGLAGAITDTQYF
d_call: TRBD1; v_call: TRBV27; j_call: TRBJ1-5; cdr3_nt: TGTGCCAGCAGTTTATACGGGACAGTTAGCAATCAGCCCCAGCATTTT; cdr3_aa: CASSLYGTVSNQPQHF
d_call: .; v_call: TRBV29-1; j_call: TRBJ1-2; cdr3_nt: TGCAGCGTTGAAGGCGCGACATCTTACTATGGCTACACCTTC; cdr3_aa: CSVEGATSYYGYTF
d_call: .; v_call: TRBV3-1/TRBV3-2; j_call: TRBJ2-5; cdr3_nt: TGTGCCAGCAGCCTACTAATCGGACGGGGTCAAGAGACCCAGTACTTC; cdr3_aa: CASSLLIGRGQETQYF
d_call: TRBD2; v_call: TRBV4-2; j_call: TRBJ2-3; cdr3_nt: TGTGCCAGCAGCCAGATACCTGGGGCAGGGACCGGGGGGGATACGCAGTATTTT; cdr3_aa: CASSQIPGAGTGGDTQYF
d_call: TRBD1; v_call: TRBV27; j_call: TRBJ1-4; cdr3_nt: TGTGCCAGCATACAGGGGGCGGGTGAAAAACTGTTTTTT; cdr3_aa: CASIQGAGEKLFF
d_call: .; v_call: TRBV7-9; j_call: TRBJ1-4; cdr3_nt: TGTGCCAGCAGCACCGGGACCGCGGCCGGGGGTGAAAAACTGTTTTTT; cdr3_aa: CASSTGTAAGGEKLFF
d_call: .; v_call: TRBV18; j_call: TRBJ1-4; cdr3_nt: TGTGCCAGCCAAACCGGGGCTATCATGGGACTAGGTGAAAAACTGTTTTTT; cdr3_aa: CASQTGAIMGLGEKLFF
d_call: .; v_call: TRBV28; j_call: TRBJ2-4; cdr3_nt: TGTGCCAGCAGTTCCCTCTCGGGGAGCAAAAACATTCAGTACTTC; cdr3_aa: CASSSLSGSKNIQYF
d_call: .; v_call: TRBV5-4; j_call: TRBJ1-4; cdr3_nt: TGTGCCAGCAGCTTGGGTGGGGCGACTAATGAAAAACTGTTTTTT; cdr3_aa: CASSLGGATNEKLFF
d_call: .; v_call: TRBV15; j_call: TRBJ2-7; cdr3_nt: TGTGCCACCAGCAGAGATCTCCCGGTTTACGAGCAGTACTTC; cdr3_aa: CATSRDLPVYEQYF
d_call: .; v_call: TRBV7-7; j_call: TRBJ2-1; cdr3_nt: TGTGCCAGCAGCCCCGGGGGAGCGGGCCAGAATGAGCAGTTCTTC; cdr3_aa: CASSPGGAGQNEQFF